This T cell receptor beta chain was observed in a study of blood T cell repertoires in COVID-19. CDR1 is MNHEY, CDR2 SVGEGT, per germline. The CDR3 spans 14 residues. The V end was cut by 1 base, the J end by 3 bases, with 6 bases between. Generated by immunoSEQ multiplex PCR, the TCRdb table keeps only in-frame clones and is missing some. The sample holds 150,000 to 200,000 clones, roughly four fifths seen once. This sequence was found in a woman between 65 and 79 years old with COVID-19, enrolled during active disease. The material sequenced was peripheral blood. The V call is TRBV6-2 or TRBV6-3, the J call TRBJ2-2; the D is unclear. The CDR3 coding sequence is TGTGCCAGCAGTTACTGGGCTTACACCGGGGAGCTGTTTTTT. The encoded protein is CASSYWAYTGELFF.